The clone carrying this TCR beta chain showed up many times. Antigen: not known. Trimming pared 8 bases from V and 2 bases from J, leaving 10 bases between. Germline lookup yields CDR1 SNHLY and CDR2 FYNNEI. There are 14 residues in the CDR3. Time point indicated: sample taken at primary tumor resection. The donor group consisted of over 55 patients who had untreated, early-stage non-small cell lung cancer. Frozen PBMC, nontumor lung or tumor provided whole RNA, which was sequenced unsorted. This entry comes from a study of spatial heterogeneity in lung cancer. The wider study: In tumor regions TCR transcript counts correlated strongly with a matched bulk RNA-seq T cell module score. Study conclusions and caveats: Within tumors, counts of expanded alpha and beta TCRs tracked tumor mutation counts. Tallies of expanded TCRs, which were sorted into ubiquitous and regional groups, correlated with counts of ubiquitous and regional nonsynonymous mutations, respectively.

TCRdb independently ran MiXCR on the 5' RACE reads; one entry per CDR3 protein. The sample has nearly 15,000 distinct CDR3 sequences; under 8% are singletons. V and J are TRBV2 and TRBJ2-6; D perhaps matches TRBD2 (6 bases). This sequence was found in a male donor with early-stage non-small cell lung cancer. The sequenced sample was lung tumor tissue, obtained at surgery. The CDR3 spells CASAGRPGANVLTF. The CDR3 DNA reads as TGTGCCAGCGCGGGACGTCCTGGGGCCAACGTCCTGACTTTC.